Detailed here is one TCR beta chain. Its antigen is still unknown. The CDR3 totals 15 residues. The germline V gene has CDR1 LNHDA and CDR2 SQIVND (reference sequence). These data belong to a study of CXCR3-negative and CXCR3-positive naive CD8 T cells. Whole-study findings and limits: Against CXCR3-negative naive cells, CXCR3-positive naive cells showed more hydrophobic TRB CDR3s. Comparably high diversity was seen in both naive subsets, and much lower diversity in memory CD8+ cells. Similar TRBV-TRBJ usage was seen in naive cells (both CXCR3-negative and CXCR3-positive), but memory cells differed.

The libraries of TRB cDNA were constructed through 5' RACE using UMI labels. TCRdb re-analyzed the 5' RACE reads; it lists each CDR3 protein once, without DNA. This repertoire includes over 70,000 distinct CDR3 sequences. This rearrangement joins TRBV19 to TRBJ2-7; the D call from TCRdb, TRBD1, cannot be confirmed without DNA. The sequenced material came from naive CXCR3+ CD8+ T cells from blood. The subset denotes: CD45RO-CCR7+CD27+CD95- naive CD8+ T cells expressing CXCR3 (TNR3+). The TCR comes from a human donor in good health. Some clones in this sample may be carry-over from other donors' samples. CDR3 amino acids: CASSIAGRGINEQYF.